This TCR beta chain is from a study of cytomegalovirus exposure and HLA in healthy donors. A multiplex PCR was run with 60 Vbeta primers and 13 Jbeta primers. TCRdb's table, derived via immunoSEQ multiplex PCR, lists solely in-frame clones and lacks some. The profile covers 90,000 to 110,000 clones, with around 85% appearing a single time and about 6.9% taken by the ten largest. Germline values: CDR1 MDHEN, CDR2 SYDVKM. Trimming cost V 8 bases and J 8 bases, with 18 bases left between them. This CDR3 region has 13 residues. The rearrangement links TRBV28 to TRBJ1-2; D unresolved. The TCR originated in a man aged 25 to 40 in good health and CMV-seropositive. The specimen was PBMCs. The CDR3 sequence: CASVVPPAGGYTF. As DNA, the CDR3 is TGTGCCAGCGTTGTACCCCCGGCGGGGGGCTACACCTTC.